A single sample gave rise to the 18 T cell receptor beta chains below, sequenced in a study of CD8 T cells in ankylosing spondylitis. Each CDR3 protein is one row after TCRdb ran MiXCR on the 5' RACE reads. The sample lists some 300,000 distinct CDR3 sequences, roughly 20% occurring once. What was sequenced was blood, either unsorted or a sorted T cell fraction (not recorded which). These receptors came from a female donor with ankylosing spondylitis or in good health (not recorded which).

The chain has TRBV20-1 and TRBJ2-7; TRBD1 might be the D (6 bases). The germline CDR1 and CDR2 sequences are DFQATT and SNEGSKA (reference sequence). V lost 1 base, J lost 2 bases, and 12 bases lay in between. This CDR3 spans 14 amino acids. The CDR3 DNA is TGCAGTGCTAGAGTCGGGGCAGGGGCCTACGAGCAGTACTTC. This codes for CSARVGAGAYEQYF.

This clonotype was observed a few times. V is TRBV7-9 and J is TRBJ2-1; TRBD2 agrees at 7 bases. Looked up from germline, CDR1 is SEHNR and CDR2 is FQNEAQ (reference sequence). V was clipped by 2 bases and J by 7 bases; unmatched bases: 14. The CDR3 is 17 residues long. CDR3 sequence reads: CASSLSPLGRGWNEQFF. CDR3 nucleotides: TGTGCCAGCAGCTTAAGCCCTCTCGGGCGGGGGTGGAATGAGCAGTTCTTC.

The chain couples TRBV5-8 to TRBJ2-1, with D hard to call. Per the germline V gene, CDR1 is SGHTS and CDR2 is YDEGEE. Trimming took 4 bases from V and 4 from J, leaving 15 bases between them. This CDR3 has 15 residues. This chain's CDR3 is CASSIGTLLYNEQFF. DNA for the CDR3: TGTGCCAGCAGCATAGGTACTTTATTATACAATGAGCAGTTCTTC.

The chain employs TRBV6-2 or TRBV6-3 and TRBJ2-3; the D gene could be TRBD1 or TRBD2 (5 bases each). V lost 2 bases and J lost 6, with 15 bases in between. There are 15 residues in the CDR3. The germline gives CDR1 MNHEY, CDR2 SVGEGT. CDR3 DNA: TGTGCCAGCAGTTACGGGCCGGGACCCCCGGATACGCAGTATTTT. It yields the protein CASSYGPGPPDTQYF.

This clonotype was counted a few times. The J gene is TRBJ1-6, the V gene TRBV25-1; TRBD1 matches 9 bases. Germline V gives CDR1 MGHDK, CDR2 SYGVNS. This CDR3 is 14 amino acids long. Trimming removed 7 bases from V and 10 bases from J; junction bases left unmatched: 8. CDR3 coding DNA: TGTGCCAGCAATCCGGGACAGGGTGGATCACCCCTCCACTTT. Protein product: CASNPGQGGSPLHF. Variable domain in full (rest from reference TRBV25-1 and TRBJ1-6): EADIYQTPRYLVIGTGKKITLECSQTMGHDKMYWYQQDPGMELHLIHYSYGVNSTEKGDLSSESTVSRIRTEHFPLTLESARPSHTSQYLCASNPGQGGSPLHFGNGTRLTVT.

This chain links TRBV20-1 with TRBJ2-2; tentatively, D is TRBD2 (5 bases). The V gene's germline CDR1 is DFQATT and CDR2 SNEGSKA (reference sequence). The V end lost 4 bases, the J end lost 11 bases, and 11 bases lay between the germline ends. The CDR3 runs 11 residues. CDR3 nucleotide sequence: TGCAGTGCTAACCCGGGAAGTGAGCTGTTTTTT. Protein sequence: CSANPGSELFF.

This rearrangement joins TRBV4-3 to TRBJ1-1, with a possible D match to TRBD1 (5 bases). V was trimmed by 8 bases and J by 3 bases, leaving 22 bases between them. From germline, CDR1 is LGHNA and CDR2 YSLEER. The CDR3 sequence is 16 residues long. In nucleotides, the CDR3 is TGCGCCAGCGGAAGCGGTAGGGGCAAGACAGACACTGAAGCTTTCTTT. Translation: CASGSGRGKTDTEAFF.

The chain joins TRBV20-1 to TRBJ2-7; D gene uncertain. Trimming shortened V by 5 bases and J by 7 bases, and 18 bases separated the two germline ends. Looked up from germline, CDR1 is DFQATT and CDR2 is SNEGSKA (reference sequence). The CDR3 sequence is 13 residues long. In nucleotides, the CDR3 is TGCAGTGCTTCGCCCCCTCAGGCGGCAGAGCAGTACTTC. It codes for CSASPPQAAEQYF.

Here the CDR3 DNA reads TGTGCCAGCAGTACCCTCGTCTCCGGGGAGCTGTTTTTT. This gives the protein CASSTLVSGELFF. The chain recombines TRBV6-2 or TRBV6-3 with TRBJ2-2; D gene ambiguous. Trimming cost V 5 bases and J 6 bases, with 10 bases left between them. CDR3 length equals 13 residues. Germline loops: CDR1 MNHEY, CDR2 SVGEGT.

The sample holds a few counts of this clonotype. V and J are TRBV27 and TRBJ2-5; 10 bases fit TRBD2. V lost 5 bases to trimming and J lost 4 bases; unmatched junction nucleotides: 7. The CDR3 spans 15 residues. CDR1 is MNHEY, CDR2 SMNVEV, per germline (reference sequence). Written as DNA, the CDR3 is TGTGCCAGCAGTCCTCGGCTAGCGGGAGTAGAGACCCAGTACTTC. It is translated as CASSPRLAGVETQYF.

This clonotype was seen ten or more times. The rearrangement uses TRBV10-3 and TRBJ2-1, with 9 bases lining up with TRBD1. The V segment lost 8 bases and the J segment 12 bases; nucleotides outside the gene matches: 8. The V gene's germline CDR1 is ENHRY and CDR2 SYGVKD. The CDR3 has 12 amino acids. CDR3 loop: CAIGDRVAGQFF. CDR3 nucleotides: TGTGCCATCGGGGACAGGGTAGCGGGGCAGTTCTTC.

The V call is TRBV19, the J call TRBJ2-1; 7 bases line up with TRBD2. Germline assignment: CDR1 LNHDA and CDR2 SQIVND (reference sequence). There are 15 residues in the CDR3. The ends lost 4 bases at V and 2 bases at J; junction bases unmatched: 5. This CDR3 is CASSTEGGPYNEQFF. CDR3 DNA sequence: TGTGCCAGTAGTACTGAGGGAGGGCCCTACAATGAGCAGTTCTTC.

This clonotype appeared a few times. The rearrangement uses TRBV12-3 or TRBV12-4 and TRBJ2-3; the D gene is possibly TRBD1 (5 bases). Deletions cut 3 bases from V and 4 bases from J, with 17 bases between. CDR3 length: 16 amino acids. CDR3 in DNA: TGTGCCAGCAGTTTTAACGCAGGGCCTAACCCAGATACGCAGTATTTT. Translated, it gives CASSFNAGPNPDTQYF.

The chain joins TRBV12-3 or TRBV12-4 to TRBJ1-6; D call uncertain. This CDR3 comprises 13 residues. V was shortened by 7 bases and J by 5 bases, with 9 bases between the two germline ends. The CDR3 DNA sequence: TGTGCCAGCAATATCGATCATAATTCACCCCTCCACTTT. Translating gives CASNIDHNSPLHF.

The V gene is TRBV18, the J gene TRBJ2-1; 11 bases agree with TRBD2. The J segment lost 8 bases and the V segment lost 3 bases, leaving 9 bases of the junction unmatched. The CDR3 covers 16 residues. Per germline, CDR1 KGHSH and CDR2 LQKENI. CDR3 in amino acids: CASSPRTSGLIDEQFF. In nucleotides, the CDR3 is TGTGCCAGCTCACCCCGGACTAGCGGGCTTATCGATGAGCAGTTCTTC. Drawing the rest from reference TRBV18 and TRBJ2-1, the complete variable domain is NAGVMQNPRHLVRRRGQEARLRCSPMKGHSHVYWYRQLPEEGLKFMVYLQKENIIDESGMPKERFSAEFPKEGPSILRIQQVVRGDSAAYFCASSPRTSGLIDEQFFGPGTRLTVL.

V usage is TRBV11-2 and J usage is TRBJ1-2; D is possibly TRBD1 (6 bases). This CDR3 is built from 13 residues. V dropped 1 base and J dropped 11 bases, with 14 bases sitting between them. Germline loops: CDR1 SGHAT, CDR2 FQNNGV. CDR3 DNA sequence: TGTGCCAGCAGCTTAGTTATTTCACAGGGTTACACCTTC. This codes for CASSLVISQGYTF. The full variable domain, in which reference TRBV11-2 and TRBJ1-2 provide the parts outside the CDR3, is EAGVAQSPRYKIIEKRQSVAFWCNPISGHATLYWYQQILGQGPKLLIQFQNNGVVDDSQLPKDRFSAERLKGVDSTLKIQPAKLEDSAVYLCASSLVISQGYTFGSGTRLTVV.

The chain joins TRBV7-3 to TRBJ2-1; 11 bases are a match to TRBD2. The germline CDR1 and CDR2 sequences are SGHTA and FQGTGA. CDR3 length: 15 amino acids. The V gene end was trimmed by 5 bases and the J gene end by 9 bases; junction bases not matched to a gene: 9. The CDR3 DNA sequence: TGTGCCAGCAGCATGATTAGCGGGGGGGCTGGTGAGCAGTTCTTC. It translates to CASSMISGGAGEQFF.

The table lists this clonotype with a few counts. CDR3 residues: CASSPQGRGETQYF. The CDR3 nucleotides are TGTGCCAGCAGCCCCCAGGGTCGGGGGGAGACCCAGTACTTC. The V gene is TRBV5-4, the J gene TRBJ2-5; TRBD2 is a possible D gene (6 bases). The CDR3 extends over 14 amino acids. V was shortened by 4 bases and J by 5 bases, with 15 bases between the two germline ends. Looked up from germline, CDR1 is SGHNT and CDR2 is YYREEE (reference sequence). The full variable domain, completed using reference TRBV5-4 and TRBJ2-5, is ETGVTQSPTHLIKTRGQQVTLRCSSQSGHNTVSWYQQALGQGPQFIFQYYREEENGRGNFPPRFSGLQFPNYSSELNVNALELDDSALYLCASSPQGRGETQYFGPGTRLLVL.